This entry lists 12 T cell receptor beta chains sequenced from one sample in a study of cytomegalovirus exposure and HLA in healthy donors. The repertoire was sequenced with immunoSEQ multiplex PCR; TCRdb's copy has only in-frame clones and lacks some. The data show under 200,000 clones, 70% to 90% seen once. The sequencing sample was made of PBMCs. These receptors originate from a woman aged 30 to 39 in good health and CMV-seronegative.

The chain carries TRBV30 and TRBJ1-1; D not certain. The CDR3 totals 13 residues. V shed 5 bases and J shed 0 bases, with 10 bases lying between them. Germline assignment: CDR1 GTSNPN and CDR2 SVGIG (reference sequence). CDR3 residues: CAWQTDMNTEAFF. The CDR3, as DNA: TGTGCCTGGCAAACAGACATGAACACTGAAGCTTTCTTT.

The V call is TRBV27, the J call TRBJ2-7, with TRBD2 matching over 12 bases. The CDR3 totals 18 residues. Losses at the gene ends were 6 bases for V and 4 bases for J; bases not matched to a gene: 16. CDR1 and CDR2 (germline): MNHEY, SMNVEV (reference sequence). The CDR3 region is CASRKVSSGRAISYEQYF. CDR3 nucleotides: TGTGCCAGCAGGAAAGTATCTAGCGGGAGGGCCATTAGTTACGAGCAGTACTTC.

The chain joins TRBV20-1 to TRBJ1-3; D gene ambiguous. The CDR3 extends over 11 amino acids. Trimming left V 0 bases short and J 4 bases short, with 1 base between. The germline gives CDR1 DFQATT, CDR2 SNEGSKA (reference sequence). CDR3 protein: CSARDGNTIYF. DNA of the CDR3: TGCAGTGCTAGAGACGGAAACACCATATATTTT.

This clone has only a few counts. J is TRBJ2-1 and V is TRBV9; the match to TRBD2 covers 11 bases. CDR1 and CDR2 from the germline V gene are SGDLS and YYNGEE. This CDR3 is 17 amino acids long. V shed 1 base, J shed 4 bases, and the junction held 7 bases outside the gene matches. The CDR3 DNA reads TGTGCCAGCAGCGTAACTGGTGCTAGCGGGGGGTACAATGAGCAGTTCTTC. This encodes CASSVTGASGGYNEQFF.

The V gene is TRBV5-5, the J gene TRBJ2-1, with 9 bases identical to TRBD2. The CDR3 runs 18 residues. V lost 0 bases, J lost 0 bases, and 7 bases stayed unmatched. CDR1 is SGHKS, CDR2 YYEKEE, per germline (reference sequence). CDR3 amino acids: CASSLVPSGISSYNEQFF. CDR3 DNA: TGTGCCAGCAGCTTGGTACCTAGCGGGATTTCCTCCTACAATGAGCAGTTCTTC.

This chain uses TRBV6-6 with TRBJ1-1, with unresolved D. This CDR3 spans 15 amino acids. The germline gives CDR1 MNHNY, CDR2 SVGAGI (reference sequence). Deletions cut 5 bases from V and 0 bases from J, with 13 bases between. CDR3 amino acids: CASSTTVQMNTEAFF. DNA for the CDR3: TGTGCCAGCAGTACAACGGTACAAATGAACACTGAAGCTTTCTTT.

CDR3 sequence reads: CAWEPDRLPQETQYF. CDR3 nucleotides: TGTGCCTGGGAACCTGACAGACTCCCCCAAGAGACCCAGTACTTC. The rearrangement uses TRBV30 and TRBJ2-5; perhaps TRBD1 as D (5 bases). Germline-derived CDR1 and CDR2 are GTSNPN and SVGIG (reference sequence). V was trimmed by 5 bases and J by 1 base, leaving 17 bases between them. The CDR3 has 15 residues.

The chain employs TRBV5-6 and TRBJ2-1; D gene unclear. The CDR3 runs to 12 residues. Germline CDR1 SGHDT, CDR2 YYEEEE. V shed 2 bases and J shed 9 bases, with 9 bases lying between them. The CDR3 coding sequence is TGTGCCAGCAGCTTTTACTCGACTGAGCAGTTCTTC. Translated, it gives CASSFYSTEQFF.

The chain couples TRBV5-6 to TRBJ1-1; D is uncertain. Trimming took 0 bases from V and 1 from J, leaving 7 bases between them. CDR3 length: 14 residues. Germline lookup yields CDR1 SGHDT and CDR2 YYEEEE. The CDR3 nucleotides are TGTGCCAGCAGCTTGGGGGCGGGGAACACTGAAGCTTTCTTT. Translated: CASSLGAGNTEAFF.

This clone appeared a few times. The chain has TRBV19 and TRBJ2-7; 7 bases align to TRBD1. Germline CDR1 and CDR2: LNHDA and SQIVND (reference sequence). V shed 5 bases and J 2 bases; nucleotides not matched to a gene: 6. This CDR3 spans 14 amino acids. For the CDR3, the DNA is TGTGCCAGTAGTGGTGTGGGGACAGCCTACGAGCAGTACTTC. This codes for CASSGVGTAYEQYF.

There are a few counts of this clone. The chain employs TRBV7-6 and TRBJ2-1; D may be TRBD1 (5 bases). This CDR3 has 17 amino acids. CDR1 and CDR2 (germline): SGHVS, FNYEAQ. The V gene lost 5 bases and the J gene lost 4 bases, with 21 bases spanning the gap. The CDR3 here is CASSTGIRTPMYNEQFF. The CDR3 region has the DNA TGTGCCAGCAGCACAGGCATCAGGACACCAATGTACAATGAGCAGTTCTTC.

The chain uses TRBV11-1 and TRBJ2-7, with TRBD2 identical over 7 bases. V trimming: 4 bases; J trimming: 3 bases; junction bases outside the gene matches: 6. Germline CDR1 reads SGHAT; CDR2 reads FQDESV (reference sequence). The CDR3 is 14 residues long. CDR3 DNA sequence: TGTGCCAGCAGCTATGAAAGCGGGAACTACGAGCAGTACTTC. Translation gives CASSYESGNYEQYF.